This record looks at one T cell receptor (beta chain) sequence and its context. This sample was included in a study of blood T cell repertoires in COVID-19. Libraries were prepared by immunoSEQ multiplex PCR; TCRdb keeps only in-frame clonotypes and omits some of them. This sample yields 300,000 to 400,000 clones, of which 91% are seen a single time; roughly 3.3% belongs to the top ten. The CDR3 is 15 amino acids. V gave up 7 bases and J gave up 4 bases; unmatched junction bases: 8. Germline V gene data show CDR1 as SNHLY and CDR2 as FYNNEI. The gene calls are TRBV2 and TRBJ2-4, with 9 bases fitting TRBD2. The specimen was peripheral blood. The receptor was isolated from a woman under 30 who had recovered from COVID-19. The CDR3 spells CASTRSSGMKNIQYF. DNA of the CDR3: TGTGCCAGCACGAGGTCTAGCGGGATGAAAAACATTCAGTACTTC.